Presented here are 3 T cell receptor beta chains from one specimen sequenced in a study of blood T cells in healthy people across ages. Together with a sample-barcoded 5' primer, a J-beta primer mix was included in a second PCR lasting about 7 to 11 cycles. TCRdb used MiXCR to reprocess the 5' RACE reads, holding one entry per CDR3 protein. The top ten clones hold less than 0.85% of a sample with roughly 1 million distinct CDR3 sequences, roughly a quarter of them seen once. A further study also used this sample, focusing on T cells of mothers and their children.

Sequences were obtained from blood. The receptors here all came from a girl under 10 years old in good health.

The chain links TRBV5-1 to TRBJ2-7, with a tentative D call TRBD1 (6 bases). CDR1 and CDR2 (germline): SGHRS, YFSETQ. CDR3 length: 15 amino acids. V shed 4 bases and J shed 3 bases, with 17 bases lying between them. As DNA, the CDR3 is TGCGCCAGCAGCCACGGGGAGCAGGGGAACTACGAGCAGTACTTC. Translation gives CASSHGEQGNYEQYF.

The chain links TRBV25-1 to TRBJ2-7; D is uncertain. Trimming took 8 bases from V and 2 from J, leaving 13 bases between them. The CDR3 is made up of 13 amino acids. In germline, CDR1 is MGHDK, CDR2 SYGVNS. The CDR3 DNA reads as TGTGCCAGCGCTCCCCGGGCGACCTACGAGCAGTACTTC. Translating gives CASAPRATYEQYF.

The sample holds a few counts of this clonotype. The chain uses TRBV3-1 and TRBJ2-1, with D perhaps matching TRBD1 or TRBD2 (5 bases each). Germline values: CDR1 LGHDT, CDR2 YNNKEL (reference sequence). The CDR3 covers 16 residues. The V end lost 1 base, the J end lost 0 bases, and 10 bases lay between the germline ends. The CDR3 region has the DNA TGTGCCAGCAGCCAAGTCTGGGGGAGCTCCTACAATGAGCAGTTCTTC. This codes for CASSQVWGSSYNEQFF.